Listed below are T cell receptor beta chains from one sample, sequenced in a study of CD8 T cells in ankylosing spondylitis. TCRdb reanalysed the 5' RACE reads using MiXCR and keeps one entry per CDR3 protein. The sample lists some 30,000 distinct CDR3 sequences, 5.5% to 8% seen once, with under 12% in the top ten. The sequenced sample was blood, either unsorted or a sorted T cell fraction (not recorded which). These receptors all come from a male donor with ankylosing spondylitis or in good health (not recorded which). Both conserved end residues are part of each CDR3. A D gene is named only where the DNA matches it firmly.

v_call d_call cdr3_aa
TRBV12-3/TRBV12-4 NA CASTKELGEQYF
TRBV21-1 NA CASSKKRRETAETQYF
TRBV6-1 TRBD2 CASRWGGEGDEQYF
TRBV9 NA CASSGARTYNYEQYF
TRBV7-9 TRBD1 CASSLVQGAWTDTQYF
TRBV29-1 NA CSVFMPLNTEAFF
TRBV27 NA CASSLADSYEQYF
TRBV5-4 TRBD2 CASSLGLAGGRGNEQFF
TRBV20-1 NA CSARRYDLRRGKNEQFF
TRBV20-1 NA CSACLLGREVNEQFF
TRBV10-3 NA CAIALADTNYGYTF
TRBV3-1 NA CASSQGPYEQYF
TRBV12-3/TRBV12-4 TRBD2 CASSFWGGEYNEQFF